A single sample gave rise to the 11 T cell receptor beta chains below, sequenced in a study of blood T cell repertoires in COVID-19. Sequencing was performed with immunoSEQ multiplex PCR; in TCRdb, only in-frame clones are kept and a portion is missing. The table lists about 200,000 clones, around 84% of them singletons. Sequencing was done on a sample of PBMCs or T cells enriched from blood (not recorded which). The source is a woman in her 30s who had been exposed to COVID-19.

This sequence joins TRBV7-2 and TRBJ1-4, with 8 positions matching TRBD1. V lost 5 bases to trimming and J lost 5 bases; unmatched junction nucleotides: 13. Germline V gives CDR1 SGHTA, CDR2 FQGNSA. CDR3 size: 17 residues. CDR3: CASSLPIRQGWNEKLFF. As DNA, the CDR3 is TGTGCCAGCAGCCTACCAATACGACAGGGGTGGAATGAAAAACTGTTTTTT.

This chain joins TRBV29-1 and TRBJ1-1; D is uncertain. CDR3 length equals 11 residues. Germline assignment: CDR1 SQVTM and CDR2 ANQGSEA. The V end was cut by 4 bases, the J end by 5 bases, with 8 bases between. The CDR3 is CSVGFETEAFF. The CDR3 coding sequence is TGCAGCGTTGGGTTTGAGACTGAAGCTTTCTTT.

The CDR3 DNA is TGTGCCAGAAGCTCAACAGCGGGGGGGTTTGATGAGCAGTTCTTC. It specifies CARSSTAGGFDEQFF. J is TRBJ2-1 and V is TRBV5-3; 10 bases are a match to TRBD2. TRBV5-3 is flagged as an ORF with uncertain function. This CDR3 is 15 amino acids long. Trimming cost V 3 bases and J 8 bases; bases outside gene matches: 8.

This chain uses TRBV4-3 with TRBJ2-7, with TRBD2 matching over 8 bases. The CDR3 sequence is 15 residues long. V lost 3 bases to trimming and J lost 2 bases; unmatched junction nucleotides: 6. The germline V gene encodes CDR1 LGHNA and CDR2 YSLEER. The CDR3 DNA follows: TGCGCCAGCAGCCAGTATAGCGGGGCCCCCTACGAGCAGTACTTC. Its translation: CASSQYSGAPYEQYF.

CDR3 loop: CAASPSRSGTGYTF. CDR3 sequence (DNA): TGTGCCGCCTCTCCATCACGATCAGGAACTGGCTACACCTTC. The gene calls are TRBV6-5 and TRBJ1-2; no clear D gene. The CDR3 is 14 residues long. Germline CDR1 and CDR2: MNHEY and SVGAGI. Trimming left V 11 bases short and J 7 bases short, with 23 bases between.

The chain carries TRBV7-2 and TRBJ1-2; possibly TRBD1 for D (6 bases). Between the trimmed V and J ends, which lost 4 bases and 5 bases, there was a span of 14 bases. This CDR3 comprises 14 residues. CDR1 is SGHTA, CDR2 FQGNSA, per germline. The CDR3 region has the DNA TGTGCCAGCAGCTCGGGGGGCCCCATATATGGCTACACCTTC. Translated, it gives CASSSGGPIYGYTF.

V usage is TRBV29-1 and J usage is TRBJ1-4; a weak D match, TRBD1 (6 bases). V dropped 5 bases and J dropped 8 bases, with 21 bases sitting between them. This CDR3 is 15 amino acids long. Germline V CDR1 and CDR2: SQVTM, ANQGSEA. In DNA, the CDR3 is TGCAGCGTTCCCCATTGGACAGTGGAATGGGAAAAACTGTTTTTT. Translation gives CSVPHWTVEWEKLFF.

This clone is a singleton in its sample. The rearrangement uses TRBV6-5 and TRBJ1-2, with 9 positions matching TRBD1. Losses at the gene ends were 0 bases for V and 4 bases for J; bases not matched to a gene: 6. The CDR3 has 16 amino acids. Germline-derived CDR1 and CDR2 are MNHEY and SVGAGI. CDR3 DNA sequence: TGTGCCAGCAGTTACTCTTGGACAGGGGACGTCTATGGCTACACCTTC. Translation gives CASSYSWTGDVYGYTF.

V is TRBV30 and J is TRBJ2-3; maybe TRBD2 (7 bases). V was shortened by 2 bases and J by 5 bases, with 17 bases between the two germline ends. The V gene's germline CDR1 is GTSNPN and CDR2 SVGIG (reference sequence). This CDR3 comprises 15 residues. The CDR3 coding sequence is TGTGCCTGGAGTTCTGGGGGGGGGCGATTAGATACGCAGTATTTT. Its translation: CAWSSGGGRLDTQYF.

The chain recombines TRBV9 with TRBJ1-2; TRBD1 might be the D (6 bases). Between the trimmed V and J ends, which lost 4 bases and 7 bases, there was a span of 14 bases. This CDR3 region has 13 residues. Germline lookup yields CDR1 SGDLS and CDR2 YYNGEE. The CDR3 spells CASSPGGAGGYTF. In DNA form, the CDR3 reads TGTGCCAGCAGCCCCGGGGGGGCAGGTGGCTACACCTTC.

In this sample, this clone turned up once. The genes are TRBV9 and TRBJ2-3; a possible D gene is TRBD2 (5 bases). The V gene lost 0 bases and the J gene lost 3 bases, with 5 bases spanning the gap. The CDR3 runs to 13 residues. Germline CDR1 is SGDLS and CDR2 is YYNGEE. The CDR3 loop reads CASSVERTDTQYF. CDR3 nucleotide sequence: TGTGCCAGCAGCGTAGAGCGGACAGATACGCAGTATTTT. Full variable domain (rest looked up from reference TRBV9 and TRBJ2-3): DSGVTQTPKHLITATGQRVTLRCSPRSGDLSVYWYQQSLDQGLQFLIQYYNGEERAKGNILERFSAQQFPDLHSELNLSSLELGDSALYFCASSVERTDTQYFGPGTRLTVL.